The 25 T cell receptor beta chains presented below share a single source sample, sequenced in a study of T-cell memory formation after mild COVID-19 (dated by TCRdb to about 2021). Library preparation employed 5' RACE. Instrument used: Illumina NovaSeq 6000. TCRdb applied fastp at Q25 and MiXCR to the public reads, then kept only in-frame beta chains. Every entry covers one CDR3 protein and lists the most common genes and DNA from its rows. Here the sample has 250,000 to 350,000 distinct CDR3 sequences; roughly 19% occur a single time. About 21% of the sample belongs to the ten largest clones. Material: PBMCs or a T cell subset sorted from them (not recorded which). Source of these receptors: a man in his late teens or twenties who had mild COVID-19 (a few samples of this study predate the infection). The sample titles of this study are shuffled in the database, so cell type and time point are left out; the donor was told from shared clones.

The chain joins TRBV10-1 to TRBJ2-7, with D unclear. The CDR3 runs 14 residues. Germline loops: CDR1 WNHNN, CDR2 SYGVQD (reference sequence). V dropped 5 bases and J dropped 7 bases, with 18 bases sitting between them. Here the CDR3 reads CASSSLGTPEEQYF. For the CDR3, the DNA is TGCGCCAGCAGTAGCCTAGGCACCCCGGAAGAGCAGTACTTC.

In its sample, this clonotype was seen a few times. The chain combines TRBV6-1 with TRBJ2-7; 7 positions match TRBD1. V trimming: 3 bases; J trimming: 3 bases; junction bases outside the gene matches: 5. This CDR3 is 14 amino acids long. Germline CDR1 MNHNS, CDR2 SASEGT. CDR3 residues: CASSDQQGNYEQYV. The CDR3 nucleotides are TGTGCCAGCAGTGACCAACAGGGGAACTACGAGCAGTACGTC.

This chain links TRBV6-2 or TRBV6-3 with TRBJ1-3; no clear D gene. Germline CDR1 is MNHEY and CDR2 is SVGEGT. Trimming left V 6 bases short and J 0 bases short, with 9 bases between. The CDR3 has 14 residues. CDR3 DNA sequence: TGTGCCAGCAGATTACAGCGCTCTGGAAACACCATATATTTT. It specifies CASRLQRSGNTIYF.

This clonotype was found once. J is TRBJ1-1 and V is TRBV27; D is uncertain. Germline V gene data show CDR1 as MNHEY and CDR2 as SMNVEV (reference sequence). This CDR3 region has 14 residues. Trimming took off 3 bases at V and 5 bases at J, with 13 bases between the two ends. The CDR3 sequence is CASSFGLRDTEAFF. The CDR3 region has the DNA TGTGCCAGCAGTTTCGGCTTGCGGGATACTGAAGCTTTCTTT.

In DNA, the CDR3 is TGTGCCAGCAGTCCCACCGCACAGGGGAGGTACGAGCAGTACTTC. Amino acids: CASSPTAQGRYEQYF. The rearrangement uses TRBV6-6 and TRBJ2-7, with D perhaps matching TRBD1 (7 bases). V was clipped by 5 bases and J by 4 bases, with 18 bases between them. The CDR3 is made up of 15 amino acids. Germline V lookup: CDR1 MNHNY, CDR2 SVGAGI (reference sequence).

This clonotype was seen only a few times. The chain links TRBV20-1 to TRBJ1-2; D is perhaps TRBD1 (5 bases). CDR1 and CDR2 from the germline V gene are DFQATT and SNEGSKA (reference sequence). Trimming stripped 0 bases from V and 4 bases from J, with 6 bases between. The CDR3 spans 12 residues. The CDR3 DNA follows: TGCAGTGCTAGAGACGGGACCTATGGCTACACCTTC. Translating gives CSARDGTYGYTF.

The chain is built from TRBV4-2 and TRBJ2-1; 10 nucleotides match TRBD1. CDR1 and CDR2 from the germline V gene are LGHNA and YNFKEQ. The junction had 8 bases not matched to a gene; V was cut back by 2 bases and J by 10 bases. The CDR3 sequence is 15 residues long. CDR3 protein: CASSQSSGTGVEQFF. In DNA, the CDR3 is TGTGCCAGCAGCCAATCATCCGGGACAGGGGTCGAGCAGTTCTTC.

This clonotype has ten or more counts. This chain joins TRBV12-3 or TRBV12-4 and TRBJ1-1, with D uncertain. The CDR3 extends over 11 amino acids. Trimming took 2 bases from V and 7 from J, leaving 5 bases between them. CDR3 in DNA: TGTGCCAGCAGTTTAACGGGTGAAGCTTTCTTT. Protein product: CASSLTGEAFF.

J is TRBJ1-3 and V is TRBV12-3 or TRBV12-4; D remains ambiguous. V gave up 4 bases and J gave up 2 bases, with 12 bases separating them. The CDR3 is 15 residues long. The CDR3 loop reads CASSSDRGAGNTIYF. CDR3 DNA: TGTGCCAGCAGTTCCGACCGAGGTGCTGGAAACACCATATATTTT.

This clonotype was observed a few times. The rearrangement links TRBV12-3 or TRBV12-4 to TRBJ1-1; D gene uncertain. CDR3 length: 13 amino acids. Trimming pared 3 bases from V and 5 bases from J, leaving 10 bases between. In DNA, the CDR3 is TGTGCCAGCAGTTTGGGTCTTTTAACTGAAGCTTTCTTT. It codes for CASSLGLLTEAFF.

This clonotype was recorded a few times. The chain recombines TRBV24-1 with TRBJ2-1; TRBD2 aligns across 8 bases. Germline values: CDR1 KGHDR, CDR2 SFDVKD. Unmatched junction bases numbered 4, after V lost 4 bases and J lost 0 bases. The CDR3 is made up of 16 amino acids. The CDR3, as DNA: TGTGCCACCAGTGAAAACGGGGGGGCCTCCTACAATGAGCAGTTCTTC. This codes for CATSENGGASYNEQFF.

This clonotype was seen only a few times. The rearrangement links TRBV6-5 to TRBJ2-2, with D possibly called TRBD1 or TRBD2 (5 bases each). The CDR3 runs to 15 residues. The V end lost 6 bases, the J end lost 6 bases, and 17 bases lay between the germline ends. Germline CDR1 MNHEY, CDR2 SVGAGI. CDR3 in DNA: TGTGCCAGCAGCCGCCGACAGAGAGGGTCCGGGGAGCTGTTTTTT. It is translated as CASSRRQRGSGELFF.

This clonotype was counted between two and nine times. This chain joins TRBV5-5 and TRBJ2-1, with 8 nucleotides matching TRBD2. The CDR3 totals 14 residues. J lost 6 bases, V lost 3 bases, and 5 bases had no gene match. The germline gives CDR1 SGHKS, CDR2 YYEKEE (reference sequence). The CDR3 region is CASSWRTSINEQFF. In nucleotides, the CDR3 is TGTGCCAGCAGCTGGCGGACTAGCATCAATGAGCAGTTCTTC.

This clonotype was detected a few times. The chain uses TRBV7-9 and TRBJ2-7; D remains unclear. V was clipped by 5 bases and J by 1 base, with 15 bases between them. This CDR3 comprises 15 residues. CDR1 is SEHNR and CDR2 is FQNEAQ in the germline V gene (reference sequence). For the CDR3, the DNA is TGTGCCAGCAGCCAAGGTGAGCTGGGTTCCTACGAGCAGTACGTC. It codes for CASSQGELGSYEQYV.

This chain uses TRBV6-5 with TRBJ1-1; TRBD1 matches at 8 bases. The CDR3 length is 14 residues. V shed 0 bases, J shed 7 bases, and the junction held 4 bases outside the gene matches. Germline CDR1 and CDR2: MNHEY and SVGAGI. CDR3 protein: CASSYSDRGSEAFF. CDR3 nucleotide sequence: TGTGCCAGCAGTTACTCTGACAGGGGTAGTGAAGCTTTCTTT.

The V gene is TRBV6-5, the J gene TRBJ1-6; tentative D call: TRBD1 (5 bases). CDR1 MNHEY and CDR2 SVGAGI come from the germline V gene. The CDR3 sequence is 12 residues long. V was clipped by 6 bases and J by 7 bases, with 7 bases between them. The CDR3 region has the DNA TGTGCCAGCAGCCGGGGCAATTCACCCCTCCACTTT. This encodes CASSRGNSPLHF.

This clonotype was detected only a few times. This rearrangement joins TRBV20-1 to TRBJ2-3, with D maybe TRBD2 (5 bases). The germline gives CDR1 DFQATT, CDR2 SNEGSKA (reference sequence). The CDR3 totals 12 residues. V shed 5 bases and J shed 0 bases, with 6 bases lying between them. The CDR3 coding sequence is TGCAGTGCTGGACTCAGCACAGATACGCAGTATTTT. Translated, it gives CSAGLSTDTQYF.

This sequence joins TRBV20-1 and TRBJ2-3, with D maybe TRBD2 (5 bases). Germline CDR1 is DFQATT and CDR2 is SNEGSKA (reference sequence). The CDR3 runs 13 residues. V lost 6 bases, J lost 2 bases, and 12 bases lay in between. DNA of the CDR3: TGCAGTGCGGACTTACCCCTCACAGATACGCAGTATTTT. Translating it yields CSADLPLTDTQYF.

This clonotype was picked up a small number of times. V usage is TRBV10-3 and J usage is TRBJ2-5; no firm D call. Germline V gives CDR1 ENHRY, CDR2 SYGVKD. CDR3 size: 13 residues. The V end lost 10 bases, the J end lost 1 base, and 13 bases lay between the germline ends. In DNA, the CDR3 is TGTGCCACCGTCCGAAGCCCCCAAGAGACCCAGTACTTC. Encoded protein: CATVRSPQETQYF.

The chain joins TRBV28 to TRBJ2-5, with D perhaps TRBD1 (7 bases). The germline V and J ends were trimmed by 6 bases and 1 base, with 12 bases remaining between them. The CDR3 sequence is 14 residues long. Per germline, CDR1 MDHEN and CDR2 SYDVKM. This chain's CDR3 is CASRTRQGQETQYF. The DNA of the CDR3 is TGTGCCAGCAGGACTAGACAGGGCCAAGAGACCCAGTACTTC.

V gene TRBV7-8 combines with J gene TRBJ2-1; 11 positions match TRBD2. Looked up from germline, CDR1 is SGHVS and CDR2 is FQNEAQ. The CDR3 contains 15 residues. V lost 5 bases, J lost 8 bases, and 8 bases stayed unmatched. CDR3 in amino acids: CASSPTGTSGYEQFF. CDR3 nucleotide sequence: TGTGCCAGCAGCCCAACCGGGACTAGCGGATATGAGCAGTTCTTC.

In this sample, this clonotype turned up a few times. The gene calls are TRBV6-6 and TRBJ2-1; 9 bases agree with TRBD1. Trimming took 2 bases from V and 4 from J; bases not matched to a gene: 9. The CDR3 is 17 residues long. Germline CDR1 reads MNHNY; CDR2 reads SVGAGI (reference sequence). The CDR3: CASSYGPGTGQYNEQFF. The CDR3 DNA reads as TGTGCCAGCAGTTACGGACCCGGGACAGGGCAGTACAATGAGCAGTTCTTC.

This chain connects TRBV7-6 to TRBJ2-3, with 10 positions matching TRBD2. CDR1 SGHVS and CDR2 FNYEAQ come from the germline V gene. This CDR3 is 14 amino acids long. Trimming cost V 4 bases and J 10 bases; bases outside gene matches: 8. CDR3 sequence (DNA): TGTGCCAGCAGCTCGCAAGCCGGGACTAGCGCGCAGTATTTT. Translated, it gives CASSSQAGTSAQYF.

In nucleotides, the CDR3 is TGTGCCAGCAAGCCCTCTGGGGCCAACGTCCTGACTTTC. The encoded protein is CASKPSGANVLTF. The chain couples TRBV2 to TRBJ2-6; no reliable D call. The CDR3 is made up of 13 amino acids. Per germline, CDR1 SNHLY and CDR2 FYNNEI. V gave up 7 bases and J gave up 0 bases, with 4 bases separating them.

The DNA of the CDR3 is TGTGCCAGCAGCCCAGGACTGTCCGGAGAGACCCAGTACTTC. Translating gives CASSPGLSGETQYF. This chain links TRBV5-5 with TRBJ2-5; weak D call: TRBD2 (5 bases). The ends were cut back, 4 bases at V and 4 bases at J, with 14 bases in the middle. This CDR3 is 14 amino acids long. Germline loops: CDR1 SGHKS, CDR2 YYEKEE (reference sequence).